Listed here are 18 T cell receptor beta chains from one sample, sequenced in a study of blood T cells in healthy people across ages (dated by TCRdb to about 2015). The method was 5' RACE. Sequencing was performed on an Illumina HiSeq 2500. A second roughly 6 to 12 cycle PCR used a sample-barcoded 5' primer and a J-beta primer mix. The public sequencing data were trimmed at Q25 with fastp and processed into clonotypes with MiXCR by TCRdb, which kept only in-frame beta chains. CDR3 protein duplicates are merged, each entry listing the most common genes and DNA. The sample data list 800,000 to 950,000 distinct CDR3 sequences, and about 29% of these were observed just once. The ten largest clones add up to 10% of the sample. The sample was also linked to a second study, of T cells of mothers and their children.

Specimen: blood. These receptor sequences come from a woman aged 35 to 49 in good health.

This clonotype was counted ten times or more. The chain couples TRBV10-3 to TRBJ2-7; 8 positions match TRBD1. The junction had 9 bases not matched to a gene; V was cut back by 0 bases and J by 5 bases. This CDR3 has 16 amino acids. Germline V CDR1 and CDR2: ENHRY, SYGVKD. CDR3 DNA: TGTGCCATCAGTGAGTCAGTAATCAGGGGGCCCAACGAGCAGTACTTC. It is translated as CAISESVIRGPNEQYF.

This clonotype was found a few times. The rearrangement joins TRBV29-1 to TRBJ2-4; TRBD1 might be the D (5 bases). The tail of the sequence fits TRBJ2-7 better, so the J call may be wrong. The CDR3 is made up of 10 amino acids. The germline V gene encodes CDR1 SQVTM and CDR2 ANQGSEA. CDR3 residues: CSVLTGEQYF. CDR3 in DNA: TGCAGCGTTCTAACAGGCGAGCAGTACTTC.

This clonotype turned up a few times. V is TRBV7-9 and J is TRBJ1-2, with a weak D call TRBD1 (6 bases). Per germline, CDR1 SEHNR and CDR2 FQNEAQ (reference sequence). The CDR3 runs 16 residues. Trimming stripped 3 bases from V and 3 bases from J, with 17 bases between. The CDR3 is CASSFSLETGYYGYTF. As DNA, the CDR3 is TGTGCCAGCAGCTTTTCCCTTGAAACAGGGTACTATGGCTACACCTTC.

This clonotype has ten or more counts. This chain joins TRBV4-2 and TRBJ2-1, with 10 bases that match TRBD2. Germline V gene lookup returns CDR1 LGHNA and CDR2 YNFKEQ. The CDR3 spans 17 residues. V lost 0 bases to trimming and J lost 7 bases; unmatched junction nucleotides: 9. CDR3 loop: CASSQDWVSGGLNEQFF. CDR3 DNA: TGTGCCAGCAGCCAAGATTGGGTTAGCGGGGGGCTGAATGAGCAGTTCTTC.

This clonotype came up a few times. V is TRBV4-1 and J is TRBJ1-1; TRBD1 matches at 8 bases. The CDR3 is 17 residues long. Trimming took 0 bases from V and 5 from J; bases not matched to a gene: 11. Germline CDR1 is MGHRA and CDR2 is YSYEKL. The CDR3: CASSQEGQGAGWTEAFF. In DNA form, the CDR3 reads TGCGCCAGCAGCCAAGAGGGGCAGGGGGCAGGTTGGACTGAAGCTTTCTTT.

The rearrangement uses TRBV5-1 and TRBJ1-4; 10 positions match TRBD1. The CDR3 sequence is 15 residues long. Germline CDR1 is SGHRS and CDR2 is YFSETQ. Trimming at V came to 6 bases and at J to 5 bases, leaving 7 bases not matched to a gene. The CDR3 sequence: CASNFMGQGNEKLFF. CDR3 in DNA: TGCGCCAGCAATTTTATGGGACAGGGGAATGAAAAACTGTTTTTT.

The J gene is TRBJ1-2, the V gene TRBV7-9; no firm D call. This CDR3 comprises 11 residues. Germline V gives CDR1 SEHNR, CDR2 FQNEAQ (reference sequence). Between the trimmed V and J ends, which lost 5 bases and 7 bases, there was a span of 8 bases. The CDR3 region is CASSGVSGYTF. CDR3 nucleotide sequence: TGTGCCAGCAGCGGGGTATCTGGCTACACCTTC.

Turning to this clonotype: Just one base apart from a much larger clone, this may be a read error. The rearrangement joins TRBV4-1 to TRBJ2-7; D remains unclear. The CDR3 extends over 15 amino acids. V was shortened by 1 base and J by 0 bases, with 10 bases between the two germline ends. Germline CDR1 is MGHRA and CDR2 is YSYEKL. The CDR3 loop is CASSQGQVASYEQYF. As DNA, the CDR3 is TGCGCCAGCAGCCAAGGCCAGGTTGCCTCCTACGAGCAGTACTTC.

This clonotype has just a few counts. This chain's CDR3 is CASSAKVGTNTEAFF. In DNA, the CDR3 is TGCGCCAGCAGCGCGAAAGTAGGGACCAACACTGAAGCTTTCTTT. The chain couples TRBV5-1 to TRBJ1-1; possibly TRBD1 for D (5 bases). Between the trimmed V and J ends, which lost 4 bases and 2 bases, there was a span of 15 bases. This CDR3 is 15 amino acids long. CDR1 SGHRS and CDR2 YFSETQ come from the germline V gene.

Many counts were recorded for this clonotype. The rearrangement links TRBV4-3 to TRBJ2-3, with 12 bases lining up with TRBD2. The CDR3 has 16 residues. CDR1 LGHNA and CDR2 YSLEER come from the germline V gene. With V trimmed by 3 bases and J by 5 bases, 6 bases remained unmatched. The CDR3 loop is CASSHRTSGDIDTQYF. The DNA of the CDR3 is TGCGCCAGCAGCCACAGGACTAGCGGGGATATAGATACGCAGTATTTT.

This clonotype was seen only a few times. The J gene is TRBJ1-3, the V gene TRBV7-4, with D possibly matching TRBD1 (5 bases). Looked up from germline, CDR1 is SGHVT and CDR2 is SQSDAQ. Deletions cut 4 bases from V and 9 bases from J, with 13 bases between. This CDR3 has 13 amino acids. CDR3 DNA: TGTGCCAGCAGCTACGGGACCAGTGGCACCATATATTTT. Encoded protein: CASSYGTSGTIYF.

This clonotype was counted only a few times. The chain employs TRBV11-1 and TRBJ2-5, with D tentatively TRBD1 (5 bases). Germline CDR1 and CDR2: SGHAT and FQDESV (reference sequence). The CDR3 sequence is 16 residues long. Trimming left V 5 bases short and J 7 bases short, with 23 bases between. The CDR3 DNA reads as TGTGCCAGCAGCCCTATCGTTGGGGCCCGTCGAGGGACCCAGTACTTC. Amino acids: CASSPIVGARRGTQYF.

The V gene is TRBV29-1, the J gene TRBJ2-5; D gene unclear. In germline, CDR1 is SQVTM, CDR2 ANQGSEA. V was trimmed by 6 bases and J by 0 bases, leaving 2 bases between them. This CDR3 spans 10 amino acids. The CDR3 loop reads CSVYQETQYF. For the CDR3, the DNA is TGCAGCGTCTACCAAGAGACCCAGTACTTC.

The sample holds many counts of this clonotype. CDR3 amino acids: CSVLKETGANVLTF. DNA of the CDR3: TGCAGCGTACTCAAAGAAACTGGGGCCAACGTCCTGACTTTC. This chain connects TRBV29-1 to TRBJ2-6; no definite D call. The CDR3 consists of 14 residues. The V end was cut by 6 bases, the J end by 2 bases, with 11 bases between. CDR1 and CDR2 from the germline V gene are SQVTM and ANQGSEA.

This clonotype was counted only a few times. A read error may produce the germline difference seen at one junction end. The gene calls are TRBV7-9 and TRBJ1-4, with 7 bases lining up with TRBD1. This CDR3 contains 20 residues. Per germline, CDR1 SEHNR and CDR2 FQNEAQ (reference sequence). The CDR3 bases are TGTGCCAGCAGCTTAGCGCGGAGGGGGCGCATCTTTAGAACTAATGAAGAACTGTTTTTT. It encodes CASSLARRGRIFRTNEELFF. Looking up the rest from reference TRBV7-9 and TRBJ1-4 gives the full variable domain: DTGVSQNPRHKITKRGQNVTFRCDPISEHNRLYWYRQTLGQGPEFLTYFQNEAQLEKSRLLSDRFSAERPKGSFSTLEIQRTEQGDSAMYLCASSLARRGRIFRTNEELFFGSGTQLSVL.

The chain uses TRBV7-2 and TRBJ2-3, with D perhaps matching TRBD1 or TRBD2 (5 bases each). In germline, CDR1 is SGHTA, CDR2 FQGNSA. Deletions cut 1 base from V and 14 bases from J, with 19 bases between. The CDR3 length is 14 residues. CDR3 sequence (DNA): TGTGCCAGCAGCTTAGATATCGGGACCCCCGGGCTGTATTTT. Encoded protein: CASSLDIGTPGLYF.

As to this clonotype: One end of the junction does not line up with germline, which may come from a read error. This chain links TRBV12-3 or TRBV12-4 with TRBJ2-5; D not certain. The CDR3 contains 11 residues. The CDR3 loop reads CTSTLGETQYF. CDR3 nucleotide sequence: TGTACCAGCACCTTAGGAGAGACCCAGTACTTC.

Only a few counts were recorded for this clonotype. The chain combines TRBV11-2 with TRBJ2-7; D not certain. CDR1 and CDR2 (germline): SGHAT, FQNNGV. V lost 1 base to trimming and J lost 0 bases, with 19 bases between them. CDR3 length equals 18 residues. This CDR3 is CASSLVSAGPRSSYEQYF. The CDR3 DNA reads TGTGCCAGCAGCTTAGTATCTGCAGGCCCGAGGAGCTCCTACGAGCAGTACTTC.